The text below deals with one TCR beta chain. Compared with germline, one end of the junction differs, possibly owing to a read error. The CDR3 totals 14 residues. Germline lookup yields CDR1 SSHAT and CDR2 FNYEAQ (reference sequence). The data belong to a study of radiation and T cells in renal cell carcinoma. Sample time point: blood 2 weeks post-SBRT. The treatment: 15 Gy SBRT to primary tumor, nephrectomy 4 weeks later. Method: immunoSEQ multiplex PCR; TCRdb's copy keeps in-frame clones and lacks some. The sample includes 150,000 to 190,000 clones, roughly 87% of them seen just once. The source material was blood, sampled from a patient whose treatment included radiotherapy and nephrectomy. The sequence was collected from a woman between 50 and 59 years old with renal cell carcinoma. The J gene is TRBJ2-2, the V gene TRBV7-7; 7 bases map to TRBD2. This CDR3 reads CASSLARGTGELFF. CDR3 sequence (DNA): TGTGCTAGCAGCTTAGCGCGGGGGACCGGGGAGCTGTTTTTT.